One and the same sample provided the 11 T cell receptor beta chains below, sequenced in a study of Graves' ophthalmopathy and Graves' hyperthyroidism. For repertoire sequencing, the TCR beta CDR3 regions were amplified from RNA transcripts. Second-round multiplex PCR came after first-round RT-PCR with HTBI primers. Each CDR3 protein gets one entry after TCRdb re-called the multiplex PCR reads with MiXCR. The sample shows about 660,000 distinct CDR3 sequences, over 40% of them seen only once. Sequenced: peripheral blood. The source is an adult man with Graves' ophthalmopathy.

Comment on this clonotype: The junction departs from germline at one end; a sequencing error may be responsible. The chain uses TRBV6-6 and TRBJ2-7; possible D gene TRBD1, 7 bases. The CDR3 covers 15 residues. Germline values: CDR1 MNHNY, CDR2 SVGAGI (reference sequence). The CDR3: CASSYGGTASYERYF. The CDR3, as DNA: TGTGCCAGCAGTTATGGCGGGACAGCCTCCTACGAGCGGTACTTC.

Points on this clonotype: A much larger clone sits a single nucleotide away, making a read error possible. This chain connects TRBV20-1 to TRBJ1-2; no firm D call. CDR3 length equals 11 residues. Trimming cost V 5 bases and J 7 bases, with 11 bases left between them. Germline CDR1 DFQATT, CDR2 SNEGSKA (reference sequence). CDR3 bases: TGCAGTGCTGGTGAGGAAAGTGGCTACACCTTC. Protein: CSAGEESGYTF.

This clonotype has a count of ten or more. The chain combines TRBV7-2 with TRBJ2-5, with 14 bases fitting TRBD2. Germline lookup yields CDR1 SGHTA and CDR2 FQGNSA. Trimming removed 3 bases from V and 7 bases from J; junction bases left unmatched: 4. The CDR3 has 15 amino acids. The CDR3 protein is CASSLGTSGGRTQYF. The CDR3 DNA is TGTGCCAGCAGCTTGGGGACTAGCGGGGGACGGACCCAGTACTTC.

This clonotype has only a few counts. CDR3 in amino acids: CASTSPWGGTNTGELFF. In nucleotides, the CDR3 is TGTGCCAGCACCTCTCCCTGGGGAGGGACAAACACCGGGGAGCTGTTTTTT. This chain joins TRBV6-5 and TRBJ2-2, with a possible D match to TRBD2 (7 bases). Germline loops: CDR1 MNHEY, CDR2 SVGAGI. Trimming took 7 bases from V and 2 from J, leaving 20 bases between them. The CDR3 is made up of 17 amino acids.

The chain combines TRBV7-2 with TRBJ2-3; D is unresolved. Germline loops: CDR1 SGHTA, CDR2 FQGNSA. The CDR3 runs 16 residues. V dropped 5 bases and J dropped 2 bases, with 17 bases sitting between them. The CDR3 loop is CASSNGPGVPTDTQYF. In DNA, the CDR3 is TGTGCCAGCAGCAATGGACCGGGCGTCCCCACAGATACGCAGTATTTT.

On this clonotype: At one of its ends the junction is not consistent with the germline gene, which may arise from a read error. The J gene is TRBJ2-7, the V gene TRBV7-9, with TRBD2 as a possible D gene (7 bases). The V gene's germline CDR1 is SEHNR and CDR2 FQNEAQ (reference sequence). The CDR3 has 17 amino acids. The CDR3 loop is CASSQGGGPRGLYEQYF. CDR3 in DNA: TGCGCCAGCAGCCAAGGGGGGGGACCTAGAGGCCTCTACGAGCAGTACTTC.

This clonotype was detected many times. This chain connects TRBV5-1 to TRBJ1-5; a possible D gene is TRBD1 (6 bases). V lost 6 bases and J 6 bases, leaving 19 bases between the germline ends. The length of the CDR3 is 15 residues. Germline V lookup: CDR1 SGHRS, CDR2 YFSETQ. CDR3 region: CASNTQTGIPQPQHF. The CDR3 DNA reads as TGCGCCAGCAACACTCAGACAGGCATCCCTCAGCCCCAGCATTTT. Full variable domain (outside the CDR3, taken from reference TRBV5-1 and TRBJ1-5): KAGVTQTPRYLIKTRGQQVTLSCSPISGHRSVSWYQQTPGQGLQFLFEYFSETQRNKGNFPGRFSGRQFSNSRSEMNVSTLELGDSALYLCASNTQTGIPQPQHFGDGTRLSIL.

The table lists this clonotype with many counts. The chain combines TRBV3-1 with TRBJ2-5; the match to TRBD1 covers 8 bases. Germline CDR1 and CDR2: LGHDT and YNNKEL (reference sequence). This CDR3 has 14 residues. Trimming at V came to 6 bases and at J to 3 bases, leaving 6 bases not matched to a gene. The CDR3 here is CASSQPDREETQYF. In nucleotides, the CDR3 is TGTGCCAGCAGTCAACCGGACAGGGAAGAGACCCAGTACTTC.

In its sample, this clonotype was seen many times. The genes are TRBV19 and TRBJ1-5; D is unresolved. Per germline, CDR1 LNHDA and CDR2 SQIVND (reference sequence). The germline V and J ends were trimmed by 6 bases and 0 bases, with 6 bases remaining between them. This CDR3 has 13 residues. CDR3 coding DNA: TGTGCCAGTAGCGGATTTAGCAATCAGCCCCAGCATTTT. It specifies CASSGFSNQPQHF.

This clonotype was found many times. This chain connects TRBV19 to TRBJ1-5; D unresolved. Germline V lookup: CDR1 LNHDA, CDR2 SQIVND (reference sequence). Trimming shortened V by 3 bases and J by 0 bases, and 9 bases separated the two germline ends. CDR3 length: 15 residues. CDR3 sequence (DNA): TGTGCCAGTAGTATCGGACCCTATAGCAATCAGCCCCAGCATTTT. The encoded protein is CASSIGPYSNQPQHF.

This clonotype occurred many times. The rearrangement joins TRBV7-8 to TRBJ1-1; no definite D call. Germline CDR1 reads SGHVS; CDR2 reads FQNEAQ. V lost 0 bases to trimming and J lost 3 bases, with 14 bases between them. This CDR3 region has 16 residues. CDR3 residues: CASSLAGARRDTEAFF. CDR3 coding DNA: TGTGCCAGCAGCTTAGCGGGAGCCAGGCGGGACACTGAAGCTTTCTTT.